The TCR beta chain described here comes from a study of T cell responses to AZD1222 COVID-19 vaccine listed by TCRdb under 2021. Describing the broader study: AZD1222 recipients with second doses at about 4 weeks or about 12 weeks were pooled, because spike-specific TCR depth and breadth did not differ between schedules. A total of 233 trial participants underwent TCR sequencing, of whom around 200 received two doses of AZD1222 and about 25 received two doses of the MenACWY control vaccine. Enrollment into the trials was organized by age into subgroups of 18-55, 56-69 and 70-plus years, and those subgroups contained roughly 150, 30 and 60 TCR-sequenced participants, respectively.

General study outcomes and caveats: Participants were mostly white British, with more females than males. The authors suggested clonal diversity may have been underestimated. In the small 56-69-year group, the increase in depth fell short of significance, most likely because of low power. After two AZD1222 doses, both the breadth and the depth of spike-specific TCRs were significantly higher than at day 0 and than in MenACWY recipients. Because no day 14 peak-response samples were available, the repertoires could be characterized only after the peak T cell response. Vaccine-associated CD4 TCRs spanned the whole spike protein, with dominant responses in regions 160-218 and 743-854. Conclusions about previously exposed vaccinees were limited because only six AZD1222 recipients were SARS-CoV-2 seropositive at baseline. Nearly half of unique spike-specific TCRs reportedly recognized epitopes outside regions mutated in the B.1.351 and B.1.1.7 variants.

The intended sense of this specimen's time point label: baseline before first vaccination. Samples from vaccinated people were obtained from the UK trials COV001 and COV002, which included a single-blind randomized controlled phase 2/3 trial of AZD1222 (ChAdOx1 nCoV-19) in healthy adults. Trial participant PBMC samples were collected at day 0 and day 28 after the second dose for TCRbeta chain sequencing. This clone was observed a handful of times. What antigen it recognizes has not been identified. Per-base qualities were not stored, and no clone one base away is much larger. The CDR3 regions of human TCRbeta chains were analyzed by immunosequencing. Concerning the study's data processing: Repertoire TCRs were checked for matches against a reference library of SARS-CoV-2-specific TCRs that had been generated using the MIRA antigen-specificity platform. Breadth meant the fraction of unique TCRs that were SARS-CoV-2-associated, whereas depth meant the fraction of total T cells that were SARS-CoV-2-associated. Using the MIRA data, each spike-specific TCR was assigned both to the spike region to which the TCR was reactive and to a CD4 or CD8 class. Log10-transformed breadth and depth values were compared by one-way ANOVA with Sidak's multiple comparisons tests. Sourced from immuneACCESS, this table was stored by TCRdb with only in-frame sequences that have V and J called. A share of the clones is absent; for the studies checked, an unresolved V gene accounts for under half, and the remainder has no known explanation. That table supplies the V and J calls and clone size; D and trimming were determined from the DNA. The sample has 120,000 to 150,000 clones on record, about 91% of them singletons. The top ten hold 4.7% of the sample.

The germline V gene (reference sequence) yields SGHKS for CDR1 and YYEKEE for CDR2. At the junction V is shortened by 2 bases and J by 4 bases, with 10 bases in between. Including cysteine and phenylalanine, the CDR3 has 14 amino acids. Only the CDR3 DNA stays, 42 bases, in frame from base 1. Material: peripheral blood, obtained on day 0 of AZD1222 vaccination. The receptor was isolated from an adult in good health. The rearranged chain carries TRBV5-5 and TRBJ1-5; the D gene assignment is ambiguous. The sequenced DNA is TGTGCCAGCAGCTTAAAGGCTATTAATCAGCCCCAGCATTTT. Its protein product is CASSLKAINQPQHF.